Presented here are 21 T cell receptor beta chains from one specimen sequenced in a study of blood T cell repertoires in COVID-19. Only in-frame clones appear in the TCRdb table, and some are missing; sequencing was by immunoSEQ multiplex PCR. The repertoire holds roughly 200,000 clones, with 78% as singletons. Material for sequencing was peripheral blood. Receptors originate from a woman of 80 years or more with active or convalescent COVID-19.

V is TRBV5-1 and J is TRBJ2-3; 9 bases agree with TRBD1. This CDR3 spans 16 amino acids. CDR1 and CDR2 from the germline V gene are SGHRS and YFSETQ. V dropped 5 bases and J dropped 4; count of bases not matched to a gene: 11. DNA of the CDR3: TGCGCCAGCAGACCGGAGGGACAGGGTGGCCCAGATACGCAGTATTTT. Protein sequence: CASRPEGQGGPDTQYF. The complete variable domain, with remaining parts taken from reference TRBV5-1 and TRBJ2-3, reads KAGVTQTPRYLIKTRGQQVTLSCSPISGHRSVSWYQQTPGQGLQFLFEYFSETQRNKGNFPGRFSGRQFSNSRSEMNVSTLELGDSALYLCASRPEGQGGPDTQYFGPGTRLTVL.

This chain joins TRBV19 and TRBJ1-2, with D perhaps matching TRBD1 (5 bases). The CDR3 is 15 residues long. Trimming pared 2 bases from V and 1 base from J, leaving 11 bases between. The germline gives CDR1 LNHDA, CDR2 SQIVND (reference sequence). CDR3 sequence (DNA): TGTGCCAGTAGTATATCGGCCCAGGGTAACTATGGCTACACCTTC. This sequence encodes CASSISAQGNYGYTF.

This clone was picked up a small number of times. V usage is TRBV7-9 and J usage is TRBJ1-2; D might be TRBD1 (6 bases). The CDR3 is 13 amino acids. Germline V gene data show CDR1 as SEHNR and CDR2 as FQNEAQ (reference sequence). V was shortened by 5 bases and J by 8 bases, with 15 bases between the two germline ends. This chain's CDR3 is CASSPAGAHGYTF. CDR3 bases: TGTGCCAGCAGCCCAGCGGGGGCTCACGGCTACACCTTC.

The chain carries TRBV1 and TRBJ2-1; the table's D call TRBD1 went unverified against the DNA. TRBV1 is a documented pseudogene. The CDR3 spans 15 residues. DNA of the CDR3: TGCACCAGCAGCCACCGCGGGCAGGGGGCAGATGAGCAGTTCTTC. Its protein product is CTSSHRGQGADEQFF.

This CDR3 is CASREDISGNTIYF. CDR3 DNA sequence: TGTGCCAGCAGAGAGGACATCTCTGGAAACACCATATATTTT. The chain has TRBV7-8 and TRBJ1-3; D may be TRBD1 (5 bases). This CDR3 contains 14 residues. V lost 6 bases and J lost 0, with 9 bases in between. Germline assignment: CDR1 SGHVS and CDR2 FQNEAQ.

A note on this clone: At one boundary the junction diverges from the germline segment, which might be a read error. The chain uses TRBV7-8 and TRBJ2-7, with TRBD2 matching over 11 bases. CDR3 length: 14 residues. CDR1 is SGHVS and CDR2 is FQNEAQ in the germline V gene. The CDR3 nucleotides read TGTGCCAGCAGCTCACCGGGACTAGCGGATTTTCGGGGCTTC. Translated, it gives CASSSPGLADFRGF.

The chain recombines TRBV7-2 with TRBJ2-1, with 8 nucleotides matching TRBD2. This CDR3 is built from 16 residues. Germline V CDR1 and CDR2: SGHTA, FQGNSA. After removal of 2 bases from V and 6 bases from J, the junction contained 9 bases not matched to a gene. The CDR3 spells CASSLQQAGVGNEQFF. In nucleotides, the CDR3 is TGTGCCAGCAGCTTACAGCAAGCGGGGGTCGGCAATGAGCAGTTCTTC.

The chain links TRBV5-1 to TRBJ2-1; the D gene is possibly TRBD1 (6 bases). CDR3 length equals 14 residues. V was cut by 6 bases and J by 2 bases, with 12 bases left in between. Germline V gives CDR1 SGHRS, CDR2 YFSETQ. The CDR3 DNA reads TGCGCCAGCAAGGTACAGGGTACCTACAATGAGCAGTTCTTC. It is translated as CASKVQGTYNEQFF. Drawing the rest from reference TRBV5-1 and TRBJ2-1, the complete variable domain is KAGVTQTPRYLIKTRGQQVTLSCSPISGHRSVSWYQQTPGQGLQFLFEYFSETQRNKGNFPGRFSGRQFSNSRSEMNVSTLELGDSALYLCASKVQGTYNEQFFGPGTRLTVL.

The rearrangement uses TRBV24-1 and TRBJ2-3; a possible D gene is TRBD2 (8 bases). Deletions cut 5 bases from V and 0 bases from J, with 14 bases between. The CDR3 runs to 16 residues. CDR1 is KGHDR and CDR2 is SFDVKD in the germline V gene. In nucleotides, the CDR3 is TGTGCCACCAGTGTAGCGGGACAGATAAGCACAGATACGCAGTATTTT. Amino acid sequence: CATSVAGQISTDTQYF.

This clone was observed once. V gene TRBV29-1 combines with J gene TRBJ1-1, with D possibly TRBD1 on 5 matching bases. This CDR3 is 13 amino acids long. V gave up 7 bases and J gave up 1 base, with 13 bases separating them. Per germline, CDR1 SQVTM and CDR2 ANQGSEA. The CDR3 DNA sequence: TGCAGCGCCTATGGACAACCGAACACTGAAGCTTTCTTT. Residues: CSAYGQPNTEAFF.

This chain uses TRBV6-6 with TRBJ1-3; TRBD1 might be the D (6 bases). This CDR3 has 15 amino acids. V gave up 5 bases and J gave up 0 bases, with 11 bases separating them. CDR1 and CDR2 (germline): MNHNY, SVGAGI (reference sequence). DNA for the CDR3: TGTGCCAGCAGTGACGGACAGATCTCTGGAAACACCATATATTTT. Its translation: CASSDGQISGNTIYF.

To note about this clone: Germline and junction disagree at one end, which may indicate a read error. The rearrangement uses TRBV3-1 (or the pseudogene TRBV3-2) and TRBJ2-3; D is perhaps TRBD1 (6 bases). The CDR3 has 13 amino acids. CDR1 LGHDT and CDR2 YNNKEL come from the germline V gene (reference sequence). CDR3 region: CASSQGAAIPPHF. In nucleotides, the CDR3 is TGTGCCAGCAGCCAGGGGGCGGCTATTCCCCCCCATTTT.

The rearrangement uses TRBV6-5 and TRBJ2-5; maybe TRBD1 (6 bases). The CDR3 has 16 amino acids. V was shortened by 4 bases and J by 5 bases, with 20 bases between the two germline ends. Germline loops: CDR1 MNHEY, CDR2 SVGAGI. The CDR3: CASSFHRVLGLETQYF. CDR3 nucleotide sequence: TGTGCCAGCAGTTTCCACAGGGTTTTGGGCTTGGAGACCCAGTACTTC.

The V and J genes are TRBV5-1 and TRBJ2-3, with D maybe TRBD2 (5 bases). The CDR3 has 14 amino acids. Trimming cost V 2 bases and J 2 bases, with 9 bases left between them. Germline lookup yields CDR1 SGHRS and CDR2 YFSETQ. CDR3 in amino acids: CASSFGDYTDTQYF. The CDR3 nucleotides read TGCGCCAGCAGCTTCGGGGATTACACAGATACGCAGTATTTT. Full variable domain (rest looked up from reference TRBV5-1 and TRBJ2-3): KAGVTQTPRYLIKTRGQQVTLSCSPISGHRSVSWYQQTPGQGLQFLFEYFSETQRNKGNFPGRFSGRQFSNSRSEMNVSTLELGDSALYLCASSFGDYTDTQYFGPGTRLTVL.

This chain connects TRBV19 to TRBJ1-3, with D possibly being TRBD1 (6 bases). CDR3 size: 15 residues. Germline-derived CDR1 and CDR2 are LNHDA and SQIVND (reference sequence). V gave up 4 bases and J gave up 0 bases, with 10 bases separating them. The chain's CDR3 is CASSRRTASGNTIYF. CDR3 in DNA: TGTGCCAGTAGTAGAAGGACAGCCTCTGGAAACACCATATATTTT. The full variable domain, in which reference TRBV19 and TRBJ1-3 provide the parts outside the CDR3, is DGGITQSPKYLFRKEGQNVTLSCEQNLNHDAMYWYRQDPGQGLRLIYYSQIVNDFQKGDIAEGYSVSREKKESFPLTVTSAQKNPTAFYLCASSRRTASGNTIYFGEGSWLTVV.

CDR3 nucleotides: TGTGCCAGCAGTGACGGACAGGCCGGGTTAGCTTTCTTT. Its protein product is CASSDGQAGLAFF. The rearrangement links TRBV2 to TRBJ1-1; TRBD1 matches at 7 bases. The germline CDR1 and CDR2 sequences are SNHLY and FYNNEI. The CDR3 loop spans 13 amino acids. V lost 3 bases to trimming and J lost 10 bases; unmatched junction nucleotides: 8.

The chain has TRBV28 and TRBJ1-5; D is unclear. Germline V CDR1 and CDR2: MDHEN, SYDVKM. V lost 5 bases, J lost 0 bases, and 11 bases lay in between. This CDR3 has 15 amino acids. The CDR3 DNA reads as TGTGCCAGCAGTCTTCTCGTAAATAGCAATCAGCCCCAGCATTTT. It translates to CASSLLVNSNQPQHF.

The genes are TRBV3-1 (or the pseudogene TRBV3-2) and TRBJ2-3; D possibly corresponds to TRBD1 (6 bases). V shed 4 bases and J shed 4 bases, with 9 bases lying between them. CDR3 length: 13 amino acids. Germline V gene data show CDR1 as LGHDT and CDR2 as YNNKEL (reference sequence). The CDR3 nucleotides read TGTGCCAGCAGCCTCCACAGGGCAGATACGCAGTATTTT. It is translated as CASSLHRADTQYF.

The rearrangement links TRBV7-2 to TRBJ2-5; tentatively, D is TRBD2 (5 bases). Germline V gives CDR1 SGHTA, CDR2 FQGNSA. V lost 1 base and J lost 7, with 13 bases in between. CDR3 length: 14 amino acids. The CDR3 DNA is TGTGCCAGCAGCTTAGTTGAGGGCCGGTCGACCCAGTACTTC. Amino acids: CASSLVEGRSTQYF.

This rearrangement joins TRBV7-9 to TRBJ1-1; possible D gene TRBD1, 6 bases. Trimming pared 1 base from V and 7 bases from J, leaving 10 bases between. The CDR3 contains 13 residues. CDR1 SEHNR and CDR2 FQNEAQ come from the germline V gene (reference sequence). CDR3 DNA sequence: TGTGCCAGCAGCTTAGGGACAGTTGGTGAAGCTTTCTTT. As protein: CASSLGTVGEAFF.

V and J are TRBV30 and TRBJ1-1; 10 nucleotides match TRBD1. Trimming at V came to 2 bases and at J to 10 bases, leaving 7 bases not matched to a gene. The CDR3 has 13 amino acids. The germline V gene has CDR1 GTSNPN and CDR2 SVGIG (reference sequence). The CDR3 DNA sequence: TGTGCCTGGAGTATCTGGACAGGGGGAGCAGCTTTCTTT. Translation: CAWSIWTGGAAFF.